This T cell receptor beta chain was obtained from a study of blood T cell repertoires in COVID-19. This table comes from immunoSEQ multiplex PCR, and its TCRdb copy is limited to in-frame clones, with some not included. This repertoire shows 200,000 to 250,000 clones, about 90% found once; its top ten account for about 0.8%. V gave up 1 base and J gave up 4 bases, with 20 bases separating them. The CDR3 is 17 amino acids. Germline V gives CDR1 MGHRA, CDR2 YSYEKL. The sequencing input was peripheral blood. The J gene is TRBJ2-7, the V gene TRBV4-1, with D tentatively TRBD2 (6 bases). This clonotype originated in a man aged 60 to 75 with COVID-19, enrolled during active disease. In nucleotides, the CDR3 is TGCGCCAGCAGCCAAGCATTTACGACTAGGAGATTTTACGAGCAGTACTTC. Translating gives CASSQAFTTRRFYEQYF.